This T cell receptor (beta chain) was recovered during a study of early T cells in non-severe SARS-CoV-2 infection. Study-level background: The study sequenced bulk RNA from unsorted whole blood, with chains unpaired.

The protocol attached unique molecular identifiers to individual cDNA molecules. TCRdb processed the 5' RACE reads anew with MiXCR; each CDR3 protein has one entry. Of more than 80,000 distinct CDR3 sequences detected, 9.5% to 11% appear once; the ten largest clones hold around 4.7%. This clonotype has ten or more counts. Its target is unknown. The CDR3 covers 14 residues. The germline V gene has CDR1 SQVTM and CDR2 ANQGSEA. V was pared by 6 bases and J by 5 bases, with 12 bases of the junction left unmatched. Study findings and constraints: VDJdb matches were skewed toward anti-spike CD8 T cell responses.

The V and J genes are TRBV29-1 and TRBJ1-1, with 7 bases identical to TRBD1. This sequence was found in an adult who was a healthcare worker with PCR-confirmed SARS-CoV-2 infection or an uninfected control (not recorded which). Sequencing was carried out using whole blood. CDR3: CSVLRVTGRTEAFF. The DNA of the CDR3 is TGCAGCGTCCTGAGGGTGACAGGGCGGACTGAAGCTTTCTTT.